The 12 T cell receptor beta chains in this list originate from one sample, sequenced in a study of T-cell reconstitution after alpha-beta-depleted transplantation in children. Preparation of the TCRbeta library was carried out with unique molecular identifiers. TCRdb called the PCR reads again in MiXCR, with one record for every CDR3 protein. The sample contains 550,000 to 800,000 distinct CDR3 sequences, around 13% of which appear only once. The sequencing here drew on PBMCs, taken before TCRalphabeta/CD19-depleted stem cell transplant. These receptors were obtained from a girl aged 2-10 years with congenital amegakaryocytic thrombocytopenia, due to receive a stem cell transplant.

The table lists this clonotype with many counts. The chain carries TRBV5-1 and TRBJ2-1; TRBD2 aligns across 7 bases. The CDR3 totals 16 residues. The V gene end was trimmed by 2 bases and the J gene end by 4 bases; junction bases not matched to a gene: 9. The V gene's germline CDR1 is SGHRS and CDR2 YFSETQ. CDR3 sequence: CASSFNLGRSYNEQFF. The CDR3 DNA is TGCGCCAGCAGCTTTAATCTCGGGAGGTCATACAATGAGCAGTTCTTC.

The count of this clonotype is one. This may come from a read error, since a much larger clone is one base off. The chain links TRBV12-3 or TRBV12-4 to TRBJ1-1; D not resolved. With 1 base removed from V and 10 bases from J, the gap between germline ends came to 16 bases. The CDR3 consists of 14 residues. CDR3 coding DNA: TGTGCCAGCAGTTTAGGGACGCCGGGCTCTGGAGCTTTCTTT. Amino acids: CASSLGTPGSGAFF.

Many counts were recorded for this clonotype. The chain uses TRBV20-1 and TRBJ2-7; 10 positions match TRBD1. The CDR3 extends over 15 amino acids. Germline V gene data show CDR1 as DFQATT and CDR2 as SNEGSKA (reference sequence). J gave up 2 bases and V 1 base, and 5 bases lay outside the gene matches. In nucleotides, the CDR3 is TGCAGTGCTAGAGGGACAGGGGGAGGAACCTACGAGCAGTACTTC. Encoded protein: CSARGTGGGTYEQYF.

This chain uses TRBV7-6 with TRBJ2-1; D could derive from TRBD1 or TRBD2 (5 bases each). CDR3 length: 13 amino acids. Germline V gives CDR1 SGHVS, CDR2 FNYEAQ. Trimming pared 1 base from V and 9 bases from J, leaving 10 bases between. CDR3 protein: CASSLERGGEQFF. CDR3 DNA: TGTGCCAGCAGCTTAGAGAGGGGTGGTGAGCAGTTCTTC.

This clonotype has more than one count but fewer than ten. This CDR3 is CASSLGLAGFPSGEQYF. For the CDR3, the DNA is TGTGCCAGCAGCTTAGGACTAGCGGGGTTCCCTAGTGGGGAGCAGTACTTC. The rearrangement uses TRBV7-2 and TRBJ2-7, with TRBD2 identical over 11 bases. Trimming took 1 base from V and 7 from J; bases not matched to a gene: 12. Germline CDR1 reads SGHTA; CDR2 reads FQGNSA. The CDR3 spans 17 residues. Variable domain in full (rest from reference TRBV7-2 and TRBJ2-7): GAGVSQSPSNKVTEKGKDVELRCDPISGHTALYWYRQSLGQGLEFLIYFQGNSAPDKSGLPSDRFSAERTGGSVSTLTIQRTQQEDSAVYLCASSLGLAGFPSGEQYFGPGTRLTVT.

The chain carries TRBV3-1 and TRBJ1-2, with 8 bases identical to TRBD1. The J segment lost 4 bases and the V segment lost 3 bases, leaving 1 base of the junction unmatched. Germline lookup yields CDR1 LGHDT and CDR2 YNNKEL (reference sequence). The CDR3 length is 13 residues. CDR3 nucleotide sequence: TGTGCCAGCAGCCACGGGACAGGCTATGGCTACACCTTC. This sequence encodes CASSHGTGYGYTF.

This chain joins TRBV7-4 and TRBJ1-3; a possible D gene is TRBD1 (6 bases). CDR3 size: 15 residues. With 8 bases removed from V and 4 bases from J, the gap between germline ends came to 18 bases. The germline V gene has CDR1 SGHVT and CDR2 SQSDAQ. The CDR3 spells CASRPPRDTGNTIYF. CDR3 DNA sequence: TGTGCCAGCCGACCCCCCCGGGACACGGGAAACACCATATATTTT.

In its sample, this clonotype was seen a few times. V usage is TRBV11-2 and J usage is TRBJ2-6, with D unresolved. Germline CDR1 reads SGHAT; CDR2 reads FQNNGV. This CDR3 has 14 residues. The CDR3 loop reads CAAGRLLGANVLTF. The CDR3 coding sequence is TGTGCAGCCGGCAGGTTACTTGGGGCCAACGTCCTGACTTTC.

This clonotype has ten or more counts. The chain is built from TRBV12-3 or TRBV12-4 and TRBJ2-1; 13 bases map to TRBD2. The CDR3 covers 16 residues. The ends lost 10 bases at V and 8 bases at J; junction bases unmatched: 14. CDR3 coding DNA: TGTGCCATAACAAAGGGGGGACTAGCGGGGCGGGATGAGCAGTTCTTC. It yields the protein CAITKGGLAGRDEQFF.

This clonotype was detected ten times or more. V is TRBV7-2 and J is TRBJ2-3; D is uncertain. The CDR3 length is 13 residues. The V end lost 2 bases, the J end lost 4 bases, and 7 bases lay between the germline ends. Germline V gene lookup returns CDR1 SGHTA and CDR2 FQGNSA. The CDR3 loop is CASSLQHSDTQYF. For the CDR3, the DNA is TGTGCCAGCAGCTTACAACACTCAGATACGCAGTATTTT.

This clonotype has just a few counts. The chain is built from TRBV18 and TRBJ1-1; no definite D call. The CDR3 runs to 15 residues. Germline lookup yields CDR1 KGHSH and CDR2 LQKENI. V lost 3 bases, J lost 6 bases, and 17 bases lay in between. The CDR3 nucleotides read TGTGCCAGCTCACCCAAAAGCGCCGGTTCGGCTGAAGCTTTCTTT. Translated, it gives CASSPKSAGSAEAFF.

This clonotype has at least ten counts. The genes are TRBV3-1 and TRBJ1-1; D gene ambiguous. CDR3 length: 11 amino acids. Trimming pared 0 bases from V and 11 bases from J, leaving 7 bases between. Germline V gene lookup returns CDR1 LGHDT and CDR2 YNNKEL (reference sequence). CDR3 in DNA: TGTGCCAGCAGCCAAGATCTGGACGCTTTCTTT. Translated, it gives CASSQDLDAFF.